The 19 T cell receptor beta chains below come from one sample, sequenced in a study of blood T cell repertoires in COVID-19. TCRdb keeps only in-frame clones here, not all; method: immunoSEQ multiplex PCR. The data hold 300,000 or so clones, with just over 90% observed a single time. The sequenced material came from peripheral blood. These receptors all stem from a woman younger than 45 with COVID-19, enrolled during active disease.

The chain combines TRBV28 with TRBJ1-1, with TRBD1 matching 7 bases. The CDR3 extends over 15 amino acids. V gave up 2 bases and J gave up 1 base; unmatched junction bases: 4. Germline lookup yields CDR1 MDHEN and CDR2 SYDVKM. The DNA for the CDR3 is TGTGCCAGCAGTTTAGCGGGACAGACGAACACTGAAGCTTTCTTT. It is translated as CASSLAGQTNTEAFF.

The chain combines TRBV5-6 with TRBJ1-1; possible D gene TRBD1, 6 bases. Looked up from germline, CDR1 is SGHDT and CDR2 is YYEEEE. V lost 4 bases and J lost 1, with 8 bases in between. The CDR3 length is 13 residues. CDR3: CASSGGPNTEAFF. The CDR3 coding sequence is TGTGCCAGCAGCGGGGGCCCGAACACTGAAGCTTTCTTT.

This clone came up once. This rearrangement joins TRBV11-2 to TRBJ2-7, with D maybe TRBD1 (7 bases). CDR1 is SGHAT, CDR2 FQNNGV, per germline. Trimming pared 5 bases from V and 6 bases from J, leaving 14 bases between. The CDR3 has 13 amino acids. Here the CDR3 DNA reads TGTGCCAGCAGCCCAGGGGGGCCCCTCGAGCAGTACTTC. It specifies CASSPGGPLEQYF.

Remarks on this clone: Other DNA sequences within the sample encode an identical CDR3. CDR3 DNA: TGCGCCAGCAGCTTGGCAGGGAACACTGAAGCTTTCTTT. Its translation: CASSLAGNTEAFF. V is TRBV5-1 and J is TRBJ1-1; D is unresolved. Germline CDR1 is SGHRS and CDR2 is YFSETQ. The CDR3 is 13 residues long. The ends were cut back, 0 bases at V and 1 base at J, with 4 bases in the middle.

The V and J genes are TRBV5-1 and TRBJ2-3; 10 nucleotides match TRBD1. CDR3 length equals 16 residues. Germline loops: CDR1 SGHRS, CDR2 YFSETQ. Losses at the gene ends were 4 bases for V and 6 bases for J; bases not matched to a gene: 11. The DNA for the CDR3 is TGCGCCAGCAGCATAGGGACAGGGGATCTGGGCGATACGCAGTATTTT. The encoded protein is CASSIGTGDLGDTQYF.

The chain is built from TRBV3-1 (or the pseudogene TRBV3-2) and TRBJ2-5; 10 bases line up with TRBD1. The V gene's germline CDR1 is LGHDT and CDR2 YNNKEL (reference sequence). The CDR3 covers 15 residues. The V segment lost 5 bases and the J segment 4 bases; nucleotides outside the gene matches: 7. CDR3 DNA sequence: TGTGCCAGCAGCACGACAGGGGGCGGAGGAGAGACCCAGTACTTC. This codes for CASSTTGGGGETQYF.

The rearrangement links TRBV2 to TRBJ1-4, with D uncertain. V dropped 8 bases and J dropped 7 bases, with 8 bases sitting between them. This CDR3 has 11 residues. CDR1 is SNHLY and CDR2 is FYNNEI in the germline V gene. The CDR3 protein is CASGLGEKLFF. DNA for the CDR3: TGTGCCAGCGGACTCGGTGAAAAACTGTTTTTT.

This chain connects TRBV4-2 to TRBJ2-3; 11 positions match TRBD2. This CDR3 has 16 residues. V lost 6 bases to trimming and J lost 3 bases; unmatched junction nucleotides: 8. Germline V gene lookup returns CDR1 LGHNA and CDR2 YNFKEQ. Here the CDR3 reads CASRPEIAGGTDTQYF. As DNA, the CDR3 is TGTGCCAGCAGGCCAGAAATAGCGGGAGGGACAGATACGCAGTATTTT.

The V call is TRBV24-1, the J call TRBJ1-5; D may be TRBD1 (6 bases). The CDR3 has 15 amino acids. V lost 4 bases and J lost 4, with 13 bases in between. Germline V CDR1 and CDR2: KGHDR, SFDVKD. DNA of the CDR3: TGTGCCACCAGTGAGGGGGGGCCAGCTAATCAGCCCCAGCATTTT. Its protein is CATSEGGPANQPQHF.

V usage is TRBV4-2 and J usage is TRBJ1-6; possible D gene TRBD1, 5 bases. Germline V CDR1 and CDR2: LGHNA, YNFKEQ. The CDR3 has 16 amino acids. The V and J ends lost 1 base and 13 bases respectively, with 20 bases between them. As DNA, the CDR3 is TGTGCCAGCAGCCAAGTAGGCTCCCAGGGCCTTTTGCCCCTCCACTTT. It specifies CASSQVGSQGLLPLHF.

V usage is TRBV11-2 and J usage is TRBJ2-7, with 9 nucleotides matching TRBD1. V shed 5 bases and J 4 bases; nucleotides not matched to a gene: 3. The CDR3 length is 13 residues. The germline CDR1 and CDR2 sequences are SGHAT and FQNNGV. CDR3 DNA sequence: TGTGCCAGCAGCCGGACAGGGGAATACGAGCAGTACTTC. Amino acid sequence: CASSRTGEYEQYF.

This clone was recorded once. At one end, the junction sequence differs from germline, possibly due to a read error. The rearrangement links TRBV6-4 to TRBJ1-5; no clear D gene. The CDR3 runs to 12 residues. CDR1 is MRHNA and CDR2 is SNTAGT in the germline V gene. The CDR3 bases are TGTGCCACCTGGCGGTTCAATCGGCCCCAGCATTTT. Its translation: CATWRFNRPQHF.

The gene calls are TRBV7-2 and TRBJ2-7; 12 bases are a match to TRBD2. The trim removed 5 bases at V and 4 bases at J, leaving 6 bases unmatched. Germline lookup yields CDR1 SGHTA and CDR2 FQGNSA. There are 15 residues in the CDR3. The CDR3 is CASSPGGTSGYEQYF. CDR3 in DNA: TGTGCCAGCAGCCCTGGCGGGACTAGCGGGTACGAGCAGTACTTC.

The chain carries TRBV27 and TRBJ1-2; 11 nucleotides line up with TRBD1. Per germline, CDR1 MNHEY and CDR2 SMNVEV (reference sequence). The junction had 9 bases not matched to a gene; V was cut back by 5 bases and J by 7 bases. CDR3 size: 15 residues. Here the CDR3 DNA reads TGTGCCAGCAGTCCAATAGGACAGGGGGCACGTGGCTACACCTTC. Its translation is CASSPIGQGARGYTF.

V gene TRBV19 combines with J gene TRBJ2-3; perhaps TRBD1 as D (5 bases). CDR1 is LNHDA, CDR2 SQIVND, per germline (reference sequence). The CDR3 has 16 amino acids. Deletions cut 1 base from V and 1 base from J, with 12 bases between. The CDR3 nucleotides read TGTGCCAGTAGTATAGTAGGCGGCAGGGGCACAGATACGCAGTATTTT. Its translation: CASSIVGGRGTDTQYF. Looking up the rest from reference TRBV19 and TRBJ2-3 gives the full variable domain: DGGITQSPKYLFRKEGQNVTLSCEQNLNHDAMYWYRQDPGQGLRLIYYSQIVNDFQKGDIAEGYSVSREKKESFPLTVTSAQKNPTAFYLCASSIVGGRGTDTQYFGPGTRLTVL.

J is TRBJ2-1 and V is TRBV2; D might be TRBD2 (5 bases). The ends were cut back, 3 bases at V and 6 bases at J, with 9 bases in the middle. The CDR3 totals 13 residues. The V gene's germline CDR1 is SNHLY and CDR2 FYNNEI. CDR3 residues: CASSDDYGNEQFF. For the CDR3, the DNA is TGTGCCAGCAGTGATGACTATGGCAATGAGCAGTTCTTC.

The V gene is TRBV7-9, the J gene TRBJ2-1; 13 bases line up with TRBD2. Germline lookup yields CDR1 SEHNR and CDR2 FQNEAQ (reference sequence). The CDR3 covers 14 residues. V was pared by 6 bases and J by 4 bases, with 0 bases of the junction left unmatched. The CDR3: CASRTSGRYNEQFF. The CDR3, as DNA: TGTGCCAGCAGGACTAGCGGGAGGTACAATGAGCAGTTCTTC.

The chain is built from TRBV7-9 and TRBJ2-3, with 11 bases that match TRBD1. The J segment lost 2 bases and the V segment lost 3 bases, leaving 4 bases of the junction unmatched. Germline V gene sequence: CDR1 SEHNR, CDR2 FQNEAQ (reference sequence). This CDR3 contains 16 residues. CDR3 in amino acids: CASSFRTGGSTDTQYF. The CDR3 nucleotides read TGTGCCAGCAGCTTCCGGACAGGGGGCTCCACAGATACGCAGTATTTT.

This chain uses TRBV14 with TRBJ1-1, with D unresolved. The germline CDR1 and CDR2 sequences are SGHDN and FVKESK. Trimming took 2 bases from V and 5 from J, leaving 9 bases between them. This CDR3 contains 13 residues. Here the CDR3 DNA reads TGTGCCAGCAGCCAACCTGACACAACTGAAGCTTTCTTT. This encodes CASSQPDTTEAFF.